One sample yielded the 22 T cell receptor beta chains listed below, sequenced in a study of cytomegalovirus exposure and HLA in healthy donors. The PCR had 60 Vbeta and 13 Jbeta primers. Clones were sequenced by immunoSEQ multiplex PCR, and TCRdb holds only the in-frame ones, with some missing. The table records approximately 120,000 clones, about 79% of them present only once. Sequences were obtained from PBMCs. These receptors all stem from a human donor in good health.

This rearrangement joins TRBV10-1 to TRBJ2-1; 9 bases are a match to TRBD2. The germline V gene has CDR1 WNHNN and CDR2 SYGVQD (reference sequence). Trimming took 7 bases from V and 6 from J; bases not matched to a gene: 10. The length of the CDR3 is 15 residues. The CDR3 bases are TGCGCCAGCACCCCCGGGGCGGGAGGGCCCAATGAGCAGTTCTTC. It codes for CASTPGAGGPNEQFF.

The rearrangement uses TRBV5-1 and TRBJ2-1, with 7 nucleotides matching TRBD2. The trim removed 7 bases at V and 5 bases at J, leaving 12 bases unmatched. This CDR3 comprises 15 residues. Germline V gene lookup returns CDR1 SGHRS and CDR2 YFSETQ. CDR3: CASAFGSSGNNEQFF. The CDR3 coding sequence is TGCGCCAGCGCCTTTGGGTCTAGCGGTAACAATGAGCAGTTCTTC.

The J gene is TRBJ2-2, the V gene TRBV5-1; 9 bases are a match to TRBD1. Germline assignment: CDR1 SGHRS and CDR2 YFSETQ. With V trimmed by 0 bases and J by 2 bases, 2 bases remained unmatched. This CDR3 is 16 amino acids long. CDR3 bases: TGCGCCAGCAGCTTGGGGGACAGGGATAACACCGGGGAGCTGTTTTTT. It codes for CASSLGDRDNTGELFF.

J is TRBJ1-5 and V is TRBV28; D might be TRBD1 (6 bases). CDR1 and CDR2 (germline): MDHEN, SYDVKM. The CDR3 sequence is 13 residues long. Trimming pared 5 bases from V and 6 bases from J, leaving 11 bases between. CDR3 sequence reads: CASSTSGVQPQHF. As DNA, the CDR3 is TGTGCCAGCAGTACCTCAGGGGTTCAGCCCCAGCATTTT.

V gene TRBV30 combines with J gene TRBJ1-2; TRBD1 aligns across 8 bases. The CDR3 totals 15 residues. Germline V gene sequence: CDR1 GTSNPN, CDR2 SVGIG (reference sequence). The V and J ends lost 3 bases and 4 bases, in that order; junction bases with no gene match: 10. DNA of the CDR3: TGTGCCTGGAGCCCCTGGACAGGGAAGATCTATGGCTACACCTTC. It specifies CAWSPWTGKIYGYTF. The complete variable domain, with remaining parts taken from reference TRBV30 and TRBJ1-2, reads SQTIHQWPATLVQPVGSPLSLECTVEGTSNPNLYWYRQAAGRGLQLLFYSVGIGQISSEVPQNLSASRPQDRQFILSSKKLLLSDSGFYLCAWSPWTGKIYGYTFGSGTRLTVV.

This sequence joins TRBV4-2 and TRBJ2-1, with D unclear. V gave up 0 bases and J gave up 7 bases, with 4 bases separating them. Germline V gene data show CDR1 as LGHNA and CDR2 as YNFKEQ. There are 12 residues in the CDR3. Here the CDR3 DNA reads TGTGCCAGCAGCCAAGAGAGGAATGAGCAGTTCTTC. It is translated as CASSQERNEQFF.

This clone came up a few times. The chain is built from TRBV18 and TRBJ1-2; 10 bases are a match to TRBD1. The CDR3 extends over 15 amino acids. CDR1 is KGHSH, CDR2 LQKENI, per germline. V lost 0 bases and J lost 5; bases outside the gene matches: 3. The CDR3 nucleotides read TGTGCCAGCTCACCACCGGGACAGGGGTGGTATGGCTACACCTTC. Its translation is CASSPPGQGWYGYTF.

The chain links TRBV27 to TRBJ2-7; the match to TRBD1 covers 7 bases. The V gene end was trimmed by 6 bases and the J gene end by 0 bases; junction bases not matched to a gene: 5. Germline CDR1 and CDR2: MNHEY and SMNVEV (reference sequence). This CDR3 contains 14 residues. The CDR3 sequence: CASSPGGSSYEQYF. The CDR3 nucleotides are TGTGCCAGCAGCCCAGGGGGTAGCTCCTACGAGCAGTACTTC.

This clone was detected a few times. The DNA for the CDR3 is TGTGCCAGCAGCTTAGGAGGCTCTAACTATGGCTACACCTTC. Its protein is CASSLGGSNYGYTF. The rearrangement uses TRBV7-9 and TRBJ1-2; the D is unclear. V was clipped by 1 base and J by 0 bases, with 6 bases between them. The CDR3 spans 14 residues. The germline CDR1 and CDR2 sequences are SEHNR and FQNEAQ (reference sequence).

The V and J genes are TRBV28 and TRBJ1-6; perhaps TRBD1 as D (5 bases). This CDR3 contains 15 residues. Germline V lookup: CDR1 MDHEN, CDR2 SYDVKM. V dropped 7 bases and J dropped 5 bases, with 15 bases sitting between them. DNA of the CDR3: TGTGCCAGCACCCCGTCCAGGGTGGATAATTCACCCCTCCACTTT. It codes for CASTPSRVDNSPLHF. The complete variable domain, with remaining parts taken from reference TRBV28 and TRBJ1-6, reads DVKVTQSSRYLVKRTGEKVFLECVQDMDHENMFWYRQDPGLGLRLIYFSYDVKMKEKGDIPEGYSVSREKKERFSLILESASTNQTSMYLCASTPSRVDNSPLHFGNGTRLTVT.

As DNA, the CDR3 is TGTGCCAGCAGCGGAGGTAGCGGGAGAACAGATACGCAGTATTTT. Translated: CASSGGSGRTDTQYF. This chain links TRBV9 with TRBJ2-3; 9 bases line up with TRBD2. Looked up from germline, CDR1 is SGDLS and CDR2 is YYNGEE. V trimming: 3 bases; J trimming: 3 bases; junction bases outside the gene matches: 5. The CDR3 loop spans 15 amino acids.

The chain recombines TRBV28 with TRBJ2-5; possibly TRBD2 for D (5 bases). The CDR3 has 14 residues. V lost 3 bases and J 5 bases, leaving 13 bases between the germline ends. The germline gives CDR1 MDHEN, CDR2 SYDVKM. CDR3 protein: CASSFQSSGETQYF. DNA for the CDR3: TGTGCCAGCAGTTTCCAATCCTCGGGGGAGACCCAGTACTTC.

J is TRBJ2-2 and V is TRBV11-3; TRBD2 is a possible D gene (5 bases). V was pared by 5 bases and J by 1 base, with 17 bases between. Germline CDR1 and CDR2: SGHNT and YENEEA. This CDR3 comprises 17 residues. This CDR3 is CASSPGGSQQNTGELFF. The DNA for the CDR3 is TGTGCCAGCAGCCCCGGCGGGTCTCAGCAGAACACCGGGGAGCTGTTTTTT. The complete variable domain, with remaining parts taken from reference TRBV11-3 and TRBJ2-2, reads EAGVVQSPRYKIIEKKQPVAFWCNPISGHNTLYWYLQNLGQGPELLIRYENEEAVDDSQLPKDRFSAERLKGVDSTLKIQPAELGDSAVYLCASSPGGSQQNTGELFFGEGSRLTVL.

J is TRBJ2-7 and V is TRBV2; 7 bases are a match to TRBD2. After removal of 4 bases from V and 2 bases from J, the junction contained 8 bases not matched to a gene. The length of the CDR3 is 15 residues. Germline V gives CDR1 SNHLY, CDR2 FYNNEI. Here the CDR3 DNA reads TGTGCCAGCAGTGGTGGCTTAGCGGGTGCCTACGAGCAGTACTTC. Encoded protein: CASSGGLAGAYEQYF.

The V call is TRBV7-8, the J call TRBJ2-1; 12 bases agree with TRBD2. The CDR3 is 17 residues long. The germline gives CDR1 SGHVS, CDR2 FQNEAQ. The V segment lost 5 bases and the J segment 1 base; nucleotides outside the gene matches: 6. The CDR3 is CASSTRTSGTSYNEQFF. The CDR3 DNA is TGTGCCAGCAGCACCCGGACTAGCGGGACGTCCTACAATGAGCAGTTCTTC.

For this clone: At one of its ends the junction is not consistent with the germline gene, which may arise from a read error. CDR3 nucleotide sequence: TGTGCCATCAGCGACGGGGACAGCCGAAAGATCTTC. Translation: CAISDGDSRKIF. The chain is built from TRBV10-3 and TRBJ2-1; 7 bases are a match to TRBD1. The length of the CDR3 is 12 residues. CDR1 ENHRY and CDR2 SYGVKD come from the germline V gene.

The CDR3 reads CAIRDRSYEQYF. CDR3 in DNA: TGTGCCATTAGGGACAGATCCTACGAGCAGTACTTC. This chain connects TRBV6-1 to TRBJ2-7, with TRBD1 identical over 7 bases. CDR3 size: 12 residues. Germline CDR1 MNHNS, CDR2 SASEGT. V dropped 10 bases and J dropped 1; count of bases not matched to a gene: 4.

This chain links TRBV7-2 with TRBJ2-3; tentatively, D is TRBD2 (5 bases). Germline CDR1 is SGHTA and CDR2 is FQGNSA. The CDR3 runs to 14 residues. V lost 5 bases and J lost 5, with 14 bases in between. The chain's CDR3 is CASSLRPGRDTQYF. The CDR3 bases are TGTGCCAGCAGCCTTAGACCGGGGAGAGATACGCAGTATTTT.

V is TRBV7-9 and J is TRBJ2-1; TRBD1 aligns across 8 bases. This CDR3 is 15 amino acids long. V lost 7 bases, J lost 7 bases, and 12 bases stayed unmatched. Germline V gene lookup returns CDR1 SEHNR and CDR2 FQNEAQ (reference sequence). In nucleotides, the CDR3 is TGTGCCAGCACCAGGGGGCGCGAGGCTGCGAATGAGCAGTTCTTC. Amino acid sequence: CASTRGREAANEQFF.

The rearrangement links TRBV6-6 to TRBJ1-3, with D perhaps TRBD1 (5 bases). CDR1 and CDR2 (germline): MNHNY, SVGAGI (reference sequence). The CDR3 is made up of 12 amino acids. Trimming left V 6 bases short and J 9 bases short, with 12 bases between. The DNA of the CDR3 is TGTGCCAGCAGGACGACCGGGGGCACCATATATTTT. This sequence encodes CASRTTGGTIYF.

V gene TRBV6-5 combines with J gene TRBJ2-7; TRBD2 agrees at 7 bases. V lost 7 bases, J lost 1 base, and 10 bases stayed unmatched. The germline V gene has CDR1 MNHEY and CDR2 SVGAGI. The CDR3 has 15 residues. The CDR3 spells CASKAGERASYEQYF. In DNA, the CDR3 is TGTGCCAGCAAGGCGGGGGAAAGGGCATCCTACGAGCAGTACTTC.

The chain recombines TRBV28 with TRBJ1-2, with TRBD1 as a possible D gene (5 bases). The CDR3 is 13 amino acids. The germline CDR1 and CDR2 sequences are MDHEN and SYDVKM. V was cut by 10 bases and J by 4 bases, with 16 bases left in between. The CDR3 is CAICLTACYGYTF. Here the CDR3 DNA reads TGTGCCATTTGTTTGACAGCCTGCTATGGCTACACCTTC.